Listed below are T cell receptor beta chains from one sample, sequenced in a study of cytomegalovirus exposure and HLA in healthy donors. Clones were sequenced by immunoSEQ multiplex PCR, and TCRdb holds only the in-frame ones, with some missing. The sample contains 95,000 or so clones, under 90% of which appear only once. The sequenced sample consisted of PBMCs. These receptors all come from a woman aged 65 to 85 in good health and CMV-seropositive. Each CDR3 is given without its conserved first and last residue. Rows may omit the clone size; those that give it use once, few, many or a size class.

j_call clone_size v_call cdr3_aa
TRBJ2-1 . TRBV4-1 ASSQTPFAGGGNEQF
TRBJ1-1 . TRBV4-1 ASRGTVNFKAF
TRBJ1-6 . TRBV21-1 ASSQARQEENSPLH
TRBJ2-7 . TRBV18 ASSRDRVYEQY
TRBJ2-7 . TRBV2 ASSDKGRYEQY
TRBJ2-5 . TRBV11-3 ASKEEGAGETQY
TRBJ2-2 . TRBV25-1 ASSDSVGTANTGELF
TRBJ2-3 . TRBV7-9 ASSFLAGGGTDTQY
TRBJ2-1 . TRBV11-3 ASSPGQGNEQF
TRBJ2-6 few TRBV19 ASSVTGSGANVLT
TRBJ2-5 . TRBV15 ATSRDLAGVVKTQY
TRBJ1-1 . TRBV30 AWSSRRDTEAF
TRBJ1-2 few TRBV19 ASSIRDRGHGYT
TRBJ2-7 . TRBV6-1 ASSVMAGDRYEQY
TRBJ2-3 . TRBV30 AWSPRTDTQY
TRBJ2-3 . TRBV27 ASSLSSIPSTDTQY
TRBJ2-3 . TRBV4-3 ASSQDLKRSGRGADTQY